The present T cell receptor (beta chain) was sequenced within a study of technical replicates of blood from a few donors. This CDR3 is built from 15 residues. V was pared by 3 bases and J by 2 bases, with 15 bases between. Germline CDR1 and CDR2: SGHDT and YYEEEE. Libraries were prepared by immunoSEQ multiplex PCR; TCRdb keeps only in-frame clonotypes and omits some of them. The sample includes tens of thousands of clones, 85% to 95% seen only once; the top ten take under 0.3%. The chain couples TRBV5-6 to TRBJ2-7; no reliable D call. Material for sequencing was T cells isolated from PBMCs. The TCR sequence derives from a human donor in good health. CDR3 protein: CASSSWVRQAYEQYF. As DNA, the CDR3 is TGTGCCAGCAGCTCGTGGGTCAGGCAGGCCTACGAGCAGTACTTC.